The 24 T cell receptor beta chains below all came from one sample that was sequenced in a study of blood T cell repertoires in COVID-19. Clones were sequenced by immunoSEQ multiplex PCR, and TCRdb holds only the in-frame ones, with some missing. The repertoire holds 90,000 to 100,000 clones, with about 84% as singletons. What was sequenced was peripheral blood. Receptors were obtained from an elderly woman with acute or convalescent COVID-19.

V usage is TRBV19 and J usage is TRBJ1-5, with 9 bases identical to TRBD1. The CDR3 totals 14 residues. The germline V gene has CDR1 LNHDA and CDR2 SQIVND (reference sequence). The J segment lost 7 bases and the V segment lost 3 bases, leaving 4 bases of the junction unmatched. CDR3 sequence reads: CASSIMTGGQPQHF. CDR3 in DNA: TGTGCCAGTAGTATTATGACAGGGGGACAGCCCCAGCATTTT.

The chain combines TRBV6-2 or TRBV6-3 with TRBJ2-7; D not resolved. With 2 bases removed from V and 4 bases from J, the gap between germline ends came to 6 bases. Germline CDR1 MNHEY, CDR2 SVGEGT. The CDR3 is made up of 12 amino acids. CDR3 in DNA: TGTGCCAGCAGTTACGAGGCTTACGAGCAGTACGTC. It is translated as CASSYEAYEQYV.

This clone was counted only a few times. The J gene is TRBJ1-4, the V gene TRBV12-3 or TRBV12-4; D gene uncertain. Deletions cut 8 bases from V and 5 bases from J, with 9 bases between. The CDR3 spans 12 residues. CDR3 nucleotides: TGTGCCAGCGGGAGGGTGAATGAAAAACTGTTTTTT. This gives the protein CASGRVNEKLFF.

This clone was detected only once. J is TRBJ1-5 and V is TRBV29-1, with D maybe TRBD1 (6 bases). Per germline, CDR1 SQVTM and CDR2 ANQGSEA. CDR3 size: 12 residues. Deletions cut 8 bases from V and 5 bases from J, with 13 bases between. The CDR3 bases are TGCAGCACCGGGGGGGCTGATCAGCCCCAGCATTTT. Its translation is CSTGGADQPQHF.

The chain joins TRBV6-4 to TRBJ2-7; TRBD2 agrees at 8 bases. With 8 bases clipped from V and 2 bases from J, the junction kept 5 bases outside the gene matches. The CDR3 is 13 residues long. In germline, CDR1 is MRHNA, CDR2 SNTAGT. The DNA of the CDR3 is TGTGCCAGCGCCCTAGCGGGCCCCTACGAGCAGTACTTC. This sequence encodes CASALAGPYEQYF.

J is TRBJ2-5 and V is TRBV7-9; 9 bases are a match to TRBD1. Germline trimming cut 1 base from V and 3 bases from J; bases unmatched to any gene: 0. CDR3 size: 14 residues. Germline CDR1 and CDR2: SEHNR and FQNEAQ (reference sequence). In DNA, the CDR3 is TGTGCCAGCAGCTTAGGGACAGGGGAAGAGACCCAGTACTTC. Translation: CASSLGTGEETQYF.

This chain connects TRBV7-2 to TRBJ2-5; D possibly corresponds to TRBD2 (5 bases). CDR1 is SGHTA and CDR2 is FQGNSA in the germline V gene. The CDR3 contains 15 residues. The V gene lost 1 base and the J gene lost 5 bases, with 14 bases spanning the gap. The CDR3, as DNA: TGTGCCAGCAGCTTAGGAGACCCCGGGATGGAGACCCAGTACTTC. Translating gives CASSLGDPGMETQYF.

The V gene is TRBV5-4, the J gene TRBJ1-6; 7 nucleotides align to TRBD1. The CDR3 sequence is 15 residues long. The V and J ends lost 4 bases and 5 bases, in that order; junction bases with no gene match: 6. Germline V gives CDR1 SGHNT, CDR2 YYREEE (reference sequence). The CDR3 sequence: CASSRNTGDNSPLHF. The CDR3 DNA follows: TGTGCCAGCAGCCGCAACACAGGGGATAATTCACCCCTCCACTTT.

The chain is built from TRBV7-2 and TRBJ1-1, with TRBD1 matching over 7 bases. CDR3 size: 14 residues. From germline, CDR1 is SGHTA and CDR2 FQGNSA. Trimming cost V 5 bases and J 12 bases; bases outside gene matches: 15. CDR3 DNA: TGTGCCAGCAGCACCACGACAGGGAGAGCGCTTTCTTTCTTT. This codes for CASSTTTGRALSFF.

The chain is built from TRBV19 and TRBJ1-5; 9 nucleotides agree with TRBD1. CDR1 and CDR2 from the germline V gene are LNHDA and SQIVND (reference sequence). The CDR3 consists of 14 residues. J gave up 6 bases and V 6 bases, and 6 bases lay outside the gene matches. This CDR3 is CASRRGQGGQPQHF. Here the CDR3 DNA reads TGTGCCAGTAGGAGGGGACAGGGAGGTCAGCCCCAGCATTTT.

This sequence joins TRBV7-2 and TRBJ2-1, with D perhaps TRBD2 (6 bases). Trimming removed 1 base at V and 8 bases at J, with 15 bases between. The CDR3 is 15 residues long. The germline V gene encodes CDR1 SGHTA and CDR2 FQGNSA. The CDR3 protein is CASSLGGLAKDEQFF. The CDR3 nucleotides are TGTGCCAGCAGCTTAGGTGGCCTAGCGAAGGATGAGCAGTTCTTC.

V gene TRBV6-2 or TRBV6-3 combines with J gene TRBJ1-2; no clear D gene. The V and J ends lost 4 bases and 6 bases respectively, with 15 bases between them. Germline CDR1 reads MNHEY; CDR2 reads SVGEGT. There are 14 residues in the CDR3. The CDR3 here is CASSSTQTRNGYTF. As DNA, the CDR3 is TGTGCCAGCAGTTCCACCCAGACTCGGAATGGCTACACCTTC.

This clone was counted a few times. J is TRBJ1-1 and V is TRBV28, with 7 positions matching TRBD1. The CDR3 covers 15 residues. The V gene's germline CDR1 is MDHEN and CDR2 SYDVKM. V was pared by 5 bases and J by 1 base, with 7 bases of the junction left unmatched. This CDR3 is CASSIPGQTNTEAFF. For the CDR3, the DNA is TGTGCCAGCAGTATTCCGGGACAGACGAACACTGAAGCTTTCTTT.

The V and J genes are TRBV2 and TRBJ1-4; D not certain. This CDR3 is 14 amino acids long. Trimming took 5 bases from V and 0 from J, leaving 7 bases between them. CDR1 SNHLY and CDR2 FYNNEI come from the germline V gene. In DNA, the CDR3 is TGTGCCAGCAGTTCCGGGACAACTAATGAAAAACTGTTTTTT. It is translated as CASSSGTTNEKLFF. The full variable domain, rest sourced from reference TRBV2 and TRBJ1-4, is EPEVTQTPSHQVTQMGQEVILRCVPISNHLYFYWYRQILGQKVEFLVSFYNNEISEKSEIFDDQFSVERPDGSNFTLKIRSTKLEDSAMYFCASSSGTTNEKLFFGSGTQLSVL.

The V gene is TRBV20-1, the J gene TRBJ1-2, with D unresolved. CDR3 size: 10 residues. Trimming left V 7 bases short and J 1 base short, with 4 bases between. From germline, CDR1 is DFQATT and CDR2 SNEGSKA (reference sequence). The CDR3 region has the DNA TGCAGTGTCTTTAACTATGGCTACACCTTC. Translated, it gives CSVFNYGYTF.

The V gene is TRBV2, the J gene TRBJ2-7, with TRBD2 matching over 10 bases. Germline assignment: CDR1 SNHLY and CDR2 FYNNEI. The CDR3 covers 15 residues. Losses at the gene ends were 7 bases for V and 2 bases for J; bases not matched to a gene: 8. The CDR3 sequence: CASKPSSGGAYEQYF. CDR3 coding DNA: TGTGCCAGCAAACCCTCGAGCGGGGGGGCCTACGAGCAGTACTTC.

CDR3 coding DNA: TGTGCCAGCAGCTTACCTGGAGGTGTGACTGAAGCTTTCTTT. Its protein is CASSLPGGVTEAFF. V is TRBV7-9 and J is TRBJ1-1; D remains unclear. This CDR3 is 14 amino acids long. From germline, CDR1 is SEHNR and CDR2 FQNEAQ (reference sequence). The germline V and J ends were trimmed by 2 bases and 5 bases, with 12 bases remaining between them.

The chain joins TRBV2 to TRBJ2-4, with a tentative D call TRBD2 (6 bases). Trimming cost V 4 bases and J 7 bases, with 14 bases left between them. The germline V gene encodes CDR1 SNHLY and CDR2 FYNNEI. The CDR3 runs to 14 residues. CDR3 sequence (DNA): TGTGCCAGCAGTGGCACTAGCACCCCCAACATTCAGTACTTC. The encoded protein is CASSGTSTPNIQYF.

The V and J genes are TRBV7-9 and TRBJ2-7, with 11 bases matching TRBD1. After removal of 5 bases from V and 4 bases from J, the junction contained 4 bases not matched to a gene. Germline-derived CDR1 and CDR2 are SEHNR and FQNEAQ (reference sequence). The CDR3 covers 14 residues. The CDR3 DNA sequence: TGTGCCAGCAGCCCCGGGACAGGGGGGTACGAGCAGTACTTC. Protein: CASSPGTGGYEQYF. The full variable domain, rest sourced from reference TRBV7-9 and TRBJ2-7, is DTGVSQNPRHKITKRGQNVTFRCDPISEHNRLYWYRQTLGQGPEFLTYFQNEAQLEKSRLLSDRFSAERPKGSFSTLEIQRTEQGDSAMYLCASSPGTGGYEQYFGPGTRLTVT.

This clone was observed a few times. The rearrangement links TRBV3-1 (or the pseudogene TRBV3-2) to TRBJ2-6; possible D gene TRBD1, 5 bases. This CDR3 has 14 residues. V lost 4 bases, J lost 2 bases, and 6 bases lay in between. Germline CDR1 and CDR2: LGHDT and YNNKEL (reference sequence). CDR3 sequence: CASSLRAGANVLTF. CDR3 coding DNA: TGTGCCAGCAGCCTCAGGGCTGGGGCCAACGTCCTGACTTTC.

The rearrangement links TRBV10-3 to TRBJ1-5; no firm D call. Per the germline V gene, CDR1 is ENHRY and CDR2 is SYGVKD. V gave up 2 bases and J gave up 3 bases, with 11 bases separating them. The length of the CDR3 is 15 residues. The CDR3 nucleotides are TGTGCCATCAGTGAGGGGCAGTCGGACAATCAGCCCCAGCATTTT. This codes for CAISEGQSDNQPQHF.

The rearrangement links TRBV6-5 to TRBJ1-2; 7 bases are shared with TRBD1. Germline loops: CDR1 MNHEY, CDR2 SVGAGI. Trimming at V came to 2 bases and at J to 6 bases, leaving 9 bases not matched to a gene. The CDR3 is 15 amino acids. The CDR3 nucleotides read TGTGCCAGCAGTTACCTGACAGGGAGTCGGCATGGCTACACCTTC. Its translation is CASSYLTGSRHGYTF.

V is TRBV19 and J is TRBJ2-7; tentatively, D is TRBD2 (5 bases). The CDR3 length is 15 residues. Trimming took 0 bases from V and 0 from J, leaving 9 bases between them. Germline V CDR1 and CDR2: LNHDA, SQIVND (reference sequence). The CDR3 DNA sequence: TGTGCCAGTAGTATAGAGAGCGGTTCCTCCTACGAGCAGTACTTC. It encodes CASSIESGSSYEQYF.

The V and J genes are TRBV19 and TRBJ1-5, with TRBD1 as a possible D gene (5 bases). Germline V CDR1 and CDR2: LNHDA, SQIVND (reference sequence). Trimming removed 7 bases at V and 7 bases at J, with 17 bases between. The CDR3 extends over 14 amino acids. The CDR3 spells CASNPVERGQPQHF. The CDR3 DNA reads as TGTGCCAGTAATCCCGTGGAGCGGGGGCAGCCCCAGCATTTT.